The rows below give T cell receptor beta chains drawn from one sample of a study of blood T cell repertoires in COVID-19. Sequencing used immunoSEQ multiplex PCR; TCRdb keeps in-frame clones, though not all of them. Seen here are roughly 150,000 clones, approximately 75% observed once, and the top ten hold about a tenth. Sequenced: peripheral blood. The receptor set was obtained from a human donor in a cohort sampled during active COVID-19. Each CDR3 is given without its conserved first and last residue.

ASSVVGEPYGYT	TRBV9	TRBJ1-2	12
ATSKGAGTEAF	TRBV24-1	TRBJ1-1	11
ASSLLANTEAF	TRBV5-4	TRBJ1-1	11
AWSRSSGTGENTIY	TRBV30	TRBJ1-3	14
ASSRGDRGILGYT	TRBV6-5	TRBJ1-2	13
ASSAGGSGNTIY	TRBV10-1	TRBJ1-3	12
ASRTSGGPYNEQF	TRBV6-5	TRBJ2-1	13
ASSQVLAGARREQF	TRBV4-3	TRBJ2-1	14
SVARVAGGETQY	TRBV29-1	TRBJ2-5	12
ASSQTGHTIY	TRBV6-5	TRBJ1-3	10
ASSLSSPTSGGPTDTQY	TRBV27	TRBJ2-3	17
ASSVTGTGDQETQY	TRBV9	TRBJ2-5	14
ASSERGNNEQF	TRBV6-4	TRBJ2-1	11
ASRTVTYEQY	TRBV27	TRBJ2-7	10
ASSPGLAGSGTQY	TRBV7-9	TRBJ2-3	13
AGRPGQKNSYEQY	TRBV6-9	TRBJ2-7	13
ASSPPSAGGRNEQF	TRBV18	TRBJ2-1	14
ASSITTTENSPLH	TRBV19	TRBJ1-6	13
ASSPSGTGIEQY	TRBV7-3	TRBJ2-7	12
ASSLQGGEVGTQY	TRBV7-2	TRBJ2-5	13
ASSTSQGLNTEAF	TRBV5-1	TRBJ1-1	13
ASSLDRGAGETQY	TRBV7-2	TRBJ2-5	13
ASSIQGPETQY	TRBV9	TRBJ2-5	11
ASSSDRDINEQY	TRBV7-9	TRBJ2-7	12
ASSQGRLNGANVLT	TRBV3-1/TRBV3-2	TRBJ2-6	14
ASSISWDSGNTIY	TRBV19	TRBJ1-3	13
ASSLSTGVNTEAF	TRBV28	TRBJ1-1	13
ASSQLNLAGGGELF	TRBV3-1/TRBV3-2	TRBJ2-2	14
ASSPWTSGAGDTQY	TRBV5-1	TRBJ2-3	14
ATSRGGAGYT	TRBV15	TRBJ1-2	10
ASSPEGVSGANVLT	TRBV18	TRBJ2-6	14
ASSLESSIGRSYEQY	TRBV5-1	TRBJ2-7	15
SASEGEAYEQY	TRBV20-1	TRBJ2-7	11
ASSEMVGRNTQY	TRBV6-1	TRBJ2-3	12
ASSYRDSKDTQY	TRBV9	TRBJ2-3	12
ASSYLATLNYGYT	TRBV6-2/TRBV6-3	TRBJ1-2	13
ATGQLGEQF	TRBV24-1	TRBJ2-1	9
ASSYSRQGAYEQF	TRBV6-5	TRBJ2-1	13
SASAIAGGLREQF	TRBV20-1	TRBJ2-1	13
ASSAGTAAYEQY	TRBV5-4	TRBJ2-7	12
ASSLTSGGSDTQY	TRBV27	TRBJ2-3	13
ASSGGPGTAITTNEKLF	TRBV5-6	TRBJ1-4	17
ASSSLRTAGNTIY	TRBV5-1	TRBJ1-3	13
ASSSGWGRGEKLF	TRBV27	TRBJ1-4	13
ASSLKSNSPLH	TRBV11-2	TRBJ1-6	11
AWAGYSNQPQH	TRBV30	TRBJ1-5	11
SVRQSREQY	TRBV29-1	TRBJ2-7	9